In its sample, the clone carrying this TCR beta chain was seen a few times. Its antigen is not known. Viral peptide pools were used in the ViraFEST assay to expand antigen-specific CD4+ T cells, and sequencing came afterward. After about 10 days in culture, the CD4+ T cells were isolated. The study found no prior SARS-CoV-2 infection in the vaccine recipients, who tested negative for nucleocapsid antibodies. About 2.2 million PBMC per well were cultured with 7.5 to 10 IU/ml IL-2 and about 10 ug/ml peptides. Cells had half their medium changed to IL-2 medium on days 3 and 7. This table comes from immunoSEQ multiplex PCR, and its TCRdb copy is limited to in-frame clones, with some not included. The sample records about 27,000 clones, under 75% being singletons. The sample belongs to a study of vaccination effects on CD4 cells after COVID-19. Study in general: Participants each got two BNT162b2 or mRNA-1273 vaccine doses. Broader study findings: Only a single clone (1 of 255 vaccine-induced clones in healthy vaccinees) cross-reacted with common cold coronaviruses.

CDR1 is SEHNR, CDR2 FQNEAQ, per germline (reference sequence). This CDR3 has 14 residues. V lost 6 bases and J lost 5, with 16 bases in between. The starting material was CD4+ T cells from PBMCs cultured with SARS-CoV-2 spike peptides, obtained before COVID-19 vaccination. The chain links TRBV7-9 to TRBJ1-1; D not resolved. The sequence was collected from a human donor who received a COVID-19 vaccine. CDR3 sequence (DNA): TGTGCCAGCAGGCGCACTTGGAAGGGAACTGAAGCTTTCTTT. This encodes CASRRTWKGTEAFF.